This record concerns one T cell receptor beta chain sequence. The data stem from a study of CD8 T cells in Susac syndrome. The study used treatment-naive patients who had stable or active relapsing-remitting disease as multiple sclerosis controls. From germline, CDR1 is KGHSH and CDR2 LQKENI. The CDR3 totals 19 residues. J lost 4 bases, V lost 5 bases, and 21 bases had no gene match. RNA in amounts of 0.5 to 1 ug was reverse transcribed with random hexamers. The amplification used immunoSEQ multiplex PCR on TCR beta CDR3; it spanned 54 Vbeta and 13 Jbeta. One entry per CDR3 protein results from TCRdb running MiXCR on the immunoSEQ multiplex PCR reads. This sample has around 300,000 distinct CDR3 sequences, with 75% to 90% found just once.

The material sequenced was CD8+ T cells from PBMCs. The chain joins TRBV18 to TRBJ2-3, with 7 bases matching TRBD2. This TCR was recovered from a human donor with multiple sclerosis. The CDR3 DNA follows: TGTGCCAGCTCAGCCCCGGAGAGCGGGGTTCTTCCCCACGCAGATACGCAGTATTTT. Translated, it gives CASSAPESGVLPHADTQYF. Full variable domain (rest looked up from reference TRBV18 and TRBJ2-3): NAGVMQNPRHLVRRRGQEARLRCSPMKGHSHVYWYRQLPEEGLKFMVYLQKENIIDESGMPKERFSAEFPKEGPSILRIQQVVRGDSAAYFCASSAPESGVLPHADTQYFGPGTRLTVL.